These 13 T cell receptor beta chains share one sample of origin, sequenced in a study of Ad26.COV2.S vaccination and SARS-CoV-2 variants. Treatment reported: around 19 received Ad26.COV2.S at low or high dose, single or two shots; several received placebo; per-sample allocation not given. Samples came from day 63 after the first vaccine or placebo injection. Only in-frame clones appear in the TCRdb table, and some are missing; sequencing was by immunoSEQ multiplex PCR. This table holds roughly 330,000 clones, 85% to 90% found once. The sequencing used peripheral blood, collected in a trial of Ad26.COV2.S vaccine versus placebo. The origin of the receptors is a person aged 18 to 59 who received the Ad26.COV2.S COVID-19 vaccine or a placebo.

The rearrangement joins TRBV30 to TRBJ2-1; no clear D gene. V lost 5 bases to trimming and J lost 7 bases, with 9 bases between them. This CDR3 is built from 11 residues. Germline CDR1 is GTSNPN and CDR2 is SVGIG (reference sequence). The CDR3 region has the DNA TGTGCCTGGTCCGGTGGGAATGAGCAGTTCTTC. This translates into CAWSGGNEQFF.

The chain is built from TRBV9 and TRBJ2-1; 12 bases are shared with TRBD1. V lost 0 bases to trimming and J lost 9 bases; unmatched junction nucleotides: 4. Germline CDR1 SGDLS, CDR2 YYNGEE. The CDR3 length is 15 residues. The CDR3 DNA follows: TGTGCCAGCAGCGTAGGGGACAGGGGGCTCGGTGAGCAGTTCTTC. Translation gives CASSVGDRGLGEQFF.

Here the CDR3 DNA reads TGTGCCAGCAGCCCCAGAGGGGGTGAGCAGTTCTTC. It is translated as CASSPRGGEQFF. The V gene is TRBV11-3, the J gene TRBJ2-1, with D possibly TRBD1 on 6 matching bases. Germline V gives CDR1 SGHNT, CDR2 YENEEA. V was pared by 5 bases and J by 9 bases, with 11 bases between. The CDR3 is made up of 12 amino acids.

This clone was detected a few times. The rearrangement uses TRBV19 and TRBJ1-6; D is unresolved. Trimming shortened V by 7 bases and J by 5 bases, and 18 bases separated the two germline ends. Germline CDR1 LNHDA, CDR2 SQIVND (reference sequence). This CDR3 has 16 amino acids. The CDR3: CASTQDLTANNSPLHF. CDR3 bases: TGTGCCAGTACCCAGGATCTTACGGCGAATAATTCACCCCTCCACTTT.

The sample holds a few counts of this clone. The CDR3 DNA reads as TGTGCCAGCAGCCAAGATATATCTAACTATGGCTACACCTTC. It codes for CASSQDISNYGYTF. The J gene is TRBJ1-2, the V gene TRBV14; D is ambiguous. Trimming removed 0 bases at V and 0 bases at J, with 5 bases between. The germline CDR1 and CDR2 sequences are SGHDN and FVKESK. The CDR3 spans 14 residues.

V and J are TRBV11-2 and TRBJ1-4; 9 positions agree with TRBD1. V shed 1 base and J 8 bases; nucleotides not matched to a gene: 8. The germline V gene has CDR1 SGHAT and CDR2 FQNNGV. The CDR3 totals 16 residues. CDR3 residues: CASSLAGQGMGEKLFF. The DNA for the CDR3 is TGTGCCAGCAGCTTAGCCGGACAGGGGATGGGGGAAAAACTGTTTTTT.

The chain uses TRBV5-1 and TRBJ2-1; TRBD2 aligns across 8 bases. The germline CDR1 and CDR2 sequences are SGHRS and YFSETQ. There are 14 residues in the CDR3. V lost 7 bases to trimming and J lost 5 bases; unmatched junction nucleotides: 8. The CDR3: CASGRGGSNNEQFF. CDR3 bases: TGCGCCAGCGGACGGGGGGGCAGCAACAATGAGCAGTTCTTC.

V and J are TRBV11-3 and TRBJ1-2, with unresolved D. The CDR3 has 15 amino acids. Germline assignment: CDR1 SGHNT and CDR2 YENEEA. V was shortened by 2 bases and J by 3 bases, with 13 bases between the two germline ends. The CDR3 spells CASSLSHSSDYGYTF. DNA for the CDR3: TGTGCCAGCAGCTTAAGTCATAGCTCTGACTATGGCTACACCTTC.

The rearrangement joins TRBV7-6 to TRBJ1-1; possible D gene TRBD1, 6 bases. Germline lookup yields CDR1 SGHVS and CDR2 FNYEAQ. V was clipped by 1 base and J by 4 bases, with 10 bases between them. This CDR3 comprises 14 residues. The CDR3 DNA reads as TGTGCCAGCAGCTTAGTGTCAGGGGCCACTGAAGCTTTCTTT. It codes for CASSLVSGATEAFF.

J is TRBJ2-1 and V is TRBV29-1, with 7 nucleotides matching TRBD2. Trimming removed 7 bases from V and 0 bases from J; junction bases left unmatched: 6. There are 14 residues in the CDR3. CDR1 and CDR2 (germline): SQVTM, ANQGSEA. The CDR3 coding sequence is TGCAGCGGGGAGCGCGGGAGCTCCTACAATGAGCAGTTCTTC. It specifies CSGERGSSYNEQFF.

The rearrangement links TRBV10-1 to TRBJ2-7; D not resolved. CDR1 and CDR2 (germline): WNHNN, SYGVQD (reference sequence). There are 11 residues in the CDR3. Deletions cut 8 bases from V and 6 bases from J, with 11 bases between. CDR3 loop: CASPTNFEQYV. The CDR3 DNA reads TGCGCCAGCCCCACCAATTTCGAGCAGTACGTC.

The J gene is TRBJ1-6, the V gene TRBV6-1; D uncertain. Germline-derived CDR1 and CDR2 are MNHNS and SASEGT. V lost 1 base to trimming and J lost 11 bases, with 9 bases between them. This CDR3 comprises 13 residues. The CDR3 protein is CASSEGTWAPLHF. The CDR3, as DNA: TGTGCCAGCAGTGAAGGGACCTGGGCACCCCTCCACTTT.

The rearrangement uses TRBV11-2 and TRBJ2-4; D gene unclear. The germline gives CDR1 SGHAT, CDR2 FQNNGV. The CDR3 is 14 amino acids. The V gene lost 0 bases and the J gene lost 8 bases, with 11 bases spanning the gap. The CDR3: CASSLEAAAYIQYF. The DNA of the CDR3 is TGTGCCAGCAGCTTAGAGGCGGCGGCCTACATTCAGTACTTC.